Listed here are 18 T cell receptor beta chains from one sample, sequenced in a study of control samples from healthy donors and cancer patients. The table came from immunoSEQ multiplex PCR; TCRdb's copy has only in-frame clones and leaves some out. The repertoire holds roughly 120,000 clones, with around 88% as singletons. Source material: blood. These receptors originate from a man in his forties in good health.

This CDR3 reads CATSEQNYGYTF. In DNA, the CDR3 is TGTGCCACCAGTGAGCAAAACTATGGCTACACCTTC. The chain employs TRBV24-1 and TRBJ1-2; D is undetermined. With 4 bases removed from V and 2 bases from J, the gap between germline ends came to 4 bases. Germline V gene data show CDR1 as KGHDR and CDR2 as SFDVKD. CDR3 length equals 12 residues.

The chain uses TRBV7-7 and TRBJ2-3, with D perhaps TRBD2 (5 bases). This CDR3 spans 16 amino acids. The germline V gene has CDR1 SSHAT and CDR2 FNYEAQ (reference sequence). V gave up 5 bases and J gave up 1 base, with 16 bases separating them. CDR3 bases: TGTGCCAGCAGCCCAAGGCCGCCCGGGGGCACAGATACGCAGTATTTT. Its translation: CASSPRPPGGTDTQYF.

The V call is TRBV5-8, the J call TRBJ1-5, with D perhaps TRBD1 (6 bases). This CDR3 is 15 amino acids long. In germline, CDR1 is SGHTS, CDR2 YDEGEE. Trimming removed 0 bases at V and 7 bases at J, with 14 bases between. This CDR3 is CASSLGTGAEQPQHF. CDR3 in DNA: TGTGCCAGCAGCTTGGGGACGGGGGCTGAGCAGCCCCAGCATTTT.

CDR3 sequence: CASSLGQGAHNYGYTF. CDR3 nucleotides: TGTGCCAGCAGCTTAGGCCAGGGGGCGCATAACTATGGCTACACCTTC. The V gene is TRBV13, the J gene TRBJ1-2; 8 bases map to TRBD1. The junction had 4 bases not matched to a gene; V was cut back by 0 bases and J by 1 base. Germline CDR1 reads PRHDT; CDR2 reads FYEKMQ (reference sequence). CDR3 length: 16 residues.

This chain joins TRBV3-1 (or the pseudogene TRBV3-2) and TRBJ1-6, with TRBD1 as a possible D gene (5 bases). Germline-derived CDR1 and CDR2 are LGHDT and YNNKEL (reference sequence). V dropped 4 bases and J dropped 6 bases, with 16 bases sitting between them. This CDR3 spans 16 amino acids. The CDR3 spells CASSRGRALGNSPLHF. The CDR3 nucleotides read TGTGCCAGCAGCCGGGGGAGGGCTTTAGGTAATTCACCCCTCCACTTT.

The chain is built from TRBV29-1 and TRBJ2-2; 9 positions agree with TRBD1. The CDR3 covers 15 residues. Looked up from germline, CDR1 is SQVTM and CDR2 is ANQGSEA. V lost 6 bases to trimming and J lost 7 bases; unmatched junction nucleotides: 12. The CDR3 nucleotides are TGCAGCGTCCGAGGTCCCACAGGGGGCATCGGGGAGCTGTTTTTT. As protein: CSVRGPTGGIGELFF.

This clone appeared a single time. The chain carries TRBV5-1 and TRBJ2-1; D is undetermined. The CDR3 spans 12 residues. Germline values: CDR1 SGHRS, CDR2 YFSETQ. V lost 5 bases and J 8 bases, leaving 11 bases between the germline ends. The CDR3 region is CASRETTYEQFF. CDR3 nucleotides: TGCGCCAGCAGGGAGACGACGTATGAGCAGTTCTTC.

The rearrangement links TRBV5-6 to TRBJ1-1, with D hard to call. The germline gives CDR1 SGHDT, CDR2 YYEEEE. CDR3 length equals 14 residues. V was trimmed by 1 base and J by 4 bases, leaving 11 bases between them. The CDR3 nucleotides read TGTGCCAGCAGCTTGAAGGGTCGGCGCACTGAAGCTTTCTTT. Amino acid sequence: CASSLKGRRTEAFF.

The gene calls are TRBV30 and TRBJ2-3; possibly TRBD2 for D (5 bases). This CDR3 is built from 13 residues. V lost 3 bases and J lost 4, with 11 bases in between. Germline V gene data show CDR1 as GTSNPN and CDR2 as SVGIG (reference sequence). CDR3 loop: CAWSGVSADTQYF. The CDR3 bases are TGTGCCTGGAGCGGGGTCAGCGCAGATACGCAGTATTTT.

The CDR3 loop is CASSSPLANTGELFF. The CDR3 nucleotides read TGTGCCAGCAGTTCCCCCTTAGCGAACACCGGGGAGCTGTTTTTT. The chain links TRBV28 to TRBJ2-2; D remains unclear. This CDR3 region has 15 residues. Germline CDR1 reads MDHEN; CDR2 reads SYDVKM. Trimming removed 4 bases from V and 0 bases from J, with 9 bases in between.

CDR3 DNA sequence: TGCGCCAGCAGCCAACTGAGAGGATCCGGGGAGCTGTTTTTT. This gives the protein CASSQLRGSGELFF. The chain uses TRBV4-1 and TRBJ2-2; no clear D gene. This CDR3 has 14 amino acids. V lost 2 bases to trimming and J lost 6 bases, with 10 bases between them. In germline, CDR1 is MGHRA, CDR2 YSYEKL.

The chain has TRBV6-2 or TRBV6-3 and TRBJ2-1; no firm D call. V lost 6 bases and J lost 10, with 10 bases in between. Looked up from germline, CDR1 is MNHEY and CDR2 is SVGEGT. The CDR3 is made up of 11 amino acids. Here the CDR3 reads CASSPGWEQFF. The CDR3 nucleotides are TGTGCCAGCAGCCCTGGGTGGGAGCAGTTCTTC.

The chain couples TRBV24-1 to TRBJ2-3, with D unclear. This CDR3 comprises 11 residues. CDR1 is KGHDR and CDR2 is SFDVKD in the germline V gene. V was shortened by 9 bases and J by 6 bases, with 9 bases between the two germline ends. CDR3 nucleotide sequence: TGTGCCACCTCGGAAAGGGATACGCAGTATTTT. It is translated as CATSERDTQYF.

CDR3 in amino acids: CAISESEGLSTEAFF. CDR3 nucleotides: TGTGCCATCAGTGAGTCGGAGGGGCTGAGCACTGAAGCTTTCTTT. The chain recombines TRBV10-3 with TRBJ1-1; tentatively, D is TRBD1 (5 bases). This CDR3 has 15 residues. Trimming removed 0 bases at V and 4 bases at J, with 12 bases between. CDR1 is ENHRY, CDR2 SYGVKD, per germline.

The chain joins TRBV7-2 to TRBJ2-1; the match to TRBD2 covers 8 bases. Germline V gene sequence: CDR1 SGHTA, CDR2 FQGNSA. With 2 bases clipped from V and 7 bases from J, the junction kept 10 bases outside the gene matches. The CDR3 is made up of 16 amino acids. CDR3: CASSLISGGGRNEQFF. The CDR3 DNA is TGTGCCAGCAGCTTAATCAGCGGGGGAGGTCGAAATGAGCAGTTCTTC.

CDR3 amino acids: CASSYYGTDTYEQYF. DNA of the CDR3: TGTGCCAGCAGTTATTATGGGACAGACACCTACGAGCAGTACTTC. The chain uses TRBV6-6 and TRBJ2-7; 7 bases match TRBD1. The CDR3 runs to 15 residues. V trimming: 3 bases; J trimming: 2 bases; junction bases outside the gene matches: 7. Germline V gives CDR1 MNHNY, CDR2 SVGAGI (reference sequence).

This clone showed up just a few times. The chain carries TRBV7-6 and TRBJ2-3; TRBD2 aligns across 10 bases. V gave up 1 base and J gave up 0 bases; unmatched junction bases: 4. This CDR3 spans 17 amino acids. Germline V gene lookup returns CDR1 SGHVS and CDR2 FNYEAQ. This chain's CDR3 is CASSLGLAGASTDTQYF. Written as DNA, the CDR3 is TGTGCCAGCAGCTTAGGCCTAGCGGGGGCCAGCACAGATACGCAGTATTTT. Filled out from reference TRBV7-6 and TRBJ2-3, the complete variable domain reads GAGVSQSPRYKVTKRGQDVALRCDPISGHVSLYWYRQALGQGPEFLTYFNYEAQQDKSGLPNDRFSAERPEGSISTLTIQRTEQRDSAMYRCASSLGLAGASTDTQYFGPGTRLTVL.

The gene calls are TRBV4-1 and TRBJ1-6; D ambiguous. This CDR3 region has 14 residues. Germline V gene data show CDR1 as MGHRA and CDR2 as YSYEKL. The germline V and J ends were trimmed by 0 bases and 6 bases, with 6 bases remaining between them. For the CDR3, the DNA is TGCGCCAGCAGCCAAGATCGTAGTAATTCACCCCTCCACTTT. Protein sequence: CASSQDRSNSPLHF.